The source of this T cell receptor (beta chain) is a study of blood T cell repertoires in COVID-19. As for the study in general: Spain, Italy and the United States supplied samples that represented acute and convalescent COVID-19. From T cells, B-cell-depleted T cells, or PBMCs came the material, which was cDNA or gDNA.

Methods used by the authors: Reference gene primer amplification gave estimated nucleated cell counts. Some clones are missing from TCRdb's copy, which holds only in-frame ones; the method was immunoSEQ multiplex PCR. The V and J calls and clone size come from that table; D and trimming were worked out from the DNA. The sample comprises 320,000 or so clones, about 85% of which are singletons, and 1.5% to 2% rests with the top ten. The junction had 2 bases not matched to a gene; V was cut back by 3 bases and J by 4 bases. CDR1 and CDR2 (germline): SGHVS, FNYEAQ. The CDR3 sequence is 15 residues long. Contact with a PCR-confirmed or clinician-diagnosed COVID-19 case occurred within 2 weeks of entry.

Input material: PBMCs or T cells enriched from blood (not recorded which). This clonotype originated in a woman between 25 and 40 years old who had been exposed to COVID-19. V gene TRBV7-6 combines with J gene TRBJ2-3; 12 bases align to TRBD2. CDR3 in DNA: TGTGCCAGCAGCTTGACTAGCGGGAGTTCAGATACGCAGTATTTT. This translates into CASSLTSGSSDTQYF.